Below are 7 T cell receptor beta chains sequenced from a single sample in a study of OX40 agonist ivuxolimab in advanced cancers. Library creation used the immunoSEQ multiplex PCR assay. The table was pulled from immuneACCESS by TCRdb, which kept in-frame rearrangements only. Such tables lose some clones; where checked, under half of the loss comes from unresolved V genes, and the rest has no known cause. The sample table lists tens of thousands of clones, around 89% of them with a count of one. The ten largest clonotypes hold approximately 1% of the sample. The sample was CD4+ or CD8+ T cells sorted from blood, taken in a trial of the OX40 agonist ivuxolimab. These receptor sequences come from an adult with an advanced solid tumor such as melanoma, head and neck, liver or kidney cancer.

The gene calls are TRBV18 and TRBJ2-6, with D possibly matching TRBD2 (5 bases). The V gene lost 2 bases and the J gene lost 2 bases, with 7 bases spanning the gap. Germline V gene data show CDR1 as KGHSH and CDR2 as LQKENI. The CDR3 is 15 amino acids. The DNA of the CDR3 is TGTGCCAGCTCACCAACGAGGGCTGGGGCCAACGTCCTGACTTTC. It codes for CASSPTRAGANVLTF.

The CDR3 coding sequence is TGTGCCAGTAGTATAGCCAAAAACATTCAGTACTTC. This encodes CASSIAKNIQYF. The chain joins TRBV19 to TRBJ2-4; D not resolved. Germline CDR1 LNHDA, CDR2 SQIVND (reference sequence). Between the trimmed V and J ends, which lost 1 base and 2 bases, there was a span of 0 bases. The CDR3 covers 12 residues.

This clone is judged medium-sized. This chain uses TRBV5-4 with TRBJ1-1; 7 bases are shared with TRBD1. J was trimmed by 7 bases and V by 3 bases; bases with no gene match: 3. The CDR3 covers 12 residues. Germline CDR1 reads SGHNT; CDR2 reads YYREEE (reference sequence). The CDR3: CASSYRGIEAFF. Here the CDR3 DNA reads TGTGCCAGCAGCTACAGGGGAATTGAAGCTTTCTTT.

The chain employs TRBV11-1 and TRBJ2-7; tentative D call: TRBD1 (6 bases). This CDR3 spans 14 amino acids. V was trimmed by 0 bases and J by 4 bases, leaving 10 bases between them. Germline V lookup: CDR1 SGHAT, CDR2 FQDESV (reference sequence). The CDR3 sequence: CASSLAVQGYEQYF. The CDR3 coding sequence is TGTGCCAGCAGCTTAGCTGTCCAGGGGTACGAGCAGTACTTC.

The chain recombines TRBV10-3 with TRBJ1-2, with a tentative D call TRBD1 (6 bases). CDR1 and CDR2 from the germline V gene are ENHRY and SYGVKD. The V and J ends lost 0 bases and 4 bases respectively, with 15 bases between them. This CDR3 is 16 amino acids long. The DNA of the CDR3 is TGTGCCATCAGTGAGTCTTGGAGAGGGGGGATCTATGGCTACACCTTC. It is translated as CAISESWRGGIYGYTF.

The rearrangement links TRBV7-2 to TRBJ2-6; D unclear. V lost 7 bases, J lost 0 bases, and 10 bases lay in between. CDR1 and CDR2 from the germline V gene are SGHTA and FQGNSA. The CDR3 is 15 residues long. CDR3 sequence: CASTPESSGANVLTF. For the CDR3, the DNA is TGTGCCAGCACCCCCGAGAGCTCTGGGGCCAACGTCCTGACTTTC.

This clone was seen only once. The genes are TRBV5-1 and TRBJ2-5; D possibly corresponds to TRBD2 (5 bases). The CDR3 has 14 residues. Looked up from germline, CDR1 is SGHRS and CDR2 is YFSETQ. Between the trimmed V and J ends, which lost 2 bases and 5 bases, there was a span of 13 bases. The CDR3 DNA follows: TGCGCCAGCAGCTTACATAGGACGGGGGAGACCCAGTACTTC. It is translated as CASSLHRTGETQYF.